This T cell receptor beta chain derives from a study of OX40 agonist ivuxolimab in advanced cancers. About the research overall: Patients received ivuxolimab, an agonistic anti-OX40 (CD134) antibody. Study results and caveats: In a subset of nonresponders, normalized T-cell clonal expansion was also low.

Of note for this clone: Its antigen remains unknown.

TCRdb keeps only in-frame clones here, not all; method: immunoSEQ multiplex PCR. There are approximately 71,000 clones in the sample; approximately 94% occur only once, and roughly 14% lies in the top ten. The V end was cut by 1 base, the J end by 7 bases, with 14 bases between. This CDR3 has 15 residues. The germline V gene encodes CDR1 SGHAT and CDR2 FQNNGV. Sampled blood was obtained at baseline, cycle 4 day 1, and cycle 7 day 1. This rearrangement joins TRBV11-2 to TRBJ1-5; the D is unclear. The sequence was obtained from an adult with an advanced solid tumor such as melanoma, head and neck, liver or kidney cancer. Sequenced material: CD4+ or CD8+ T cells sorted from blood, taken in a trial of the OX40 agonist ivuxolimab. The CDR3 DNA reads TGTGCCAGCAGCTTAGGTCCGCCGGACTTACAGCCCCAGCATTTT. It is translated as CASSLGPPDLQPQHF.